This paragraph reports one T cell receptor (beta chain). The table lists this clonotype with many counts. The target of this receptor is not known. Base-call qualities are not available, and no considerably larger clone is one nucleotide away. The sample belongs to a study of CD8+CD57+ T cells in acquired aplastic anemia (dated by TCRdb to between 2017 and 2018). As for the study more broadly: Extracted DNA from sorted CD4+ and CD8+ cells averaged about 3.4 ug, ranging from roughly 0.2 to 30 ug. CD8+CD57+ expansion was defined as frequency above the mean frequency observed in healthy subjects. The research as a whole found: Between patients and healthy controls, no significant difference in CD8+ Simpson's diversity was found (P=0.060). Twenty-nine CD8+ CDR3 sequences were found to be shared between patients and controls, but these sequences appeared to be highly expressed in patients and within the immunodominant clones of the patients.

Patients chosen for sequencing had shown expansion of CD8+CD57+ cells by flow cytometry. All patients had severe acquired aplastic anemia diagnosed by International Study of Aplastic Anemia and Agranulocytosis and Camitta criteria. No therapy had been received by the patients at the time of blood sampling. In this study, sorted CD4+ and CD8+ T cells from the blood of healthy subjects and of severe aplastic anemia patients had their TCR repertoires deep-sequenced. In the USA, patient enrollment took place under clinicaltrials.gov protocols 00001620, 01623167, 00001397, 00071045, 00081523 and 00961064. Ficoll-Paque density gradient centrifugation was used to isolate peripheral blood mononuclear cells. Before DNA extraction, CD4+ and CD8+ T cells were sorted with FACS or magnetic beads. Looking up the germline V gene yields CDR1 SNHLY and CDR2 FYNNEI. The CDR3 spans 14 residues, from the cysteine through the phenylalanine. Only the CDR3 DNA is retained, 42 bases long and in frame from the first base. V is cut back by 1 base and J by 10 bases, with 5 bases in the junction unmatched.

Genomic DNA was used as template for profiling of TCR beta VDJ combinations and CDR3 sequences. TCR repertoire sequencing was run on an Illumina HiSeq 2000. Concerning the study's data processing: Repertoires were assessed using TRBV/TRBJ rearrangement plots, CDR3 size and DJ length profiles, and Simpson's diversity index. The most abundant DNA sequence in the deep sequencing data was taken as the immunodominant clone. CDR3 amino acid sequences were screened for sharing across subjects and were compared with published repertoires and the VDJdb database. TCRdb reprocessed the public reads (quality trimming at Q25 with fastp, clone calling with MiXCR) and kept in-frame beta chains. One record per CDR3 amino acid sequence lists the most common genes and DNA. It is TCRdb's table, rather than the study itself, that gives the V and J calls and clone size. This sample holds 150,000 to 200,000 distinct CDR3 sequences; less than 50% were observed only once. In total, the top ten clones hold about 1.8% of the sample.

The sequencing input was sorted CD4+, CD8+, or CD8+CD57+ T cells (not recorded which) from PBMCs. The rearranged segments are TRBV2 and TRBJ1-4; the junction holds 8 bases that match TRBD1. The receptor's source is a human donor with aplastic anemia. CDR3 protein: CASSEGQGRAKLFF. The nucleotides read TGTGCCAGCAGTGAAGGACAGGGGAGGGCAAAACTGTTTTTT.